The 24 T cell receptor beta chains below come from one sample, sequenced in a study of blood T cell repertoires in COVID-19. The method was immunoSEQ multiplex PCR; TCRdb's version includes in-frame clones alone and lacks a portion of them. The sample consists of hundreds of thousands of clones, 70% to 90% of them appearing once. The material sequenced was PBMCs or T cells enriched from blood (not recorded which). Receptor source: a woman between 18 and 30 years old with acute COVID-19.

The chain uses TRBV6-5 and TRBJ1-5; 12 bases are a match to TRBD1. Trimming at V came to 5 bases and at J to 6 bases, leaving 5 bases not matched to a gene. The length of the CDR3 is 15 residues. Germline lookup yields CDR1 MNHEY and CDR2 SVGAGI. This CDR3 is CASSPGQGAFQPQHF. DNA of the CDR3: TGTGCCAGCAGTCCGGGACAGGGGGCGTTTCAGCCCCAGCATTTT.

CDR3 sequence reads: CASSLKQASYEQYF. CDR3 nucleotide sequence: TGTGCCAGCAGTTTAAAACAGGCCTCCTACGAGCAGTACTTC. This rearrangement joins TRBV27 to TRBJ2-7, with a possible D match to TRBD1 (5 bases). Germline assignment: CDR1 MNHEY and CDR2 SMNVEV (reference sequence). CDR3 length: 14 residues. Trimming took off 2 bases at V and 0 bases at J, with 8 bases between the two ends.

The gene calls are TRBV2 and TRBJ1-5; D may be TRBD1 (5 bases). CDR3 length: 13 residues. From germline, CDR1 is SNHLY and CDR2 FYNNEI. V lost 5 bases to trimming and J lost 6 bases, with 11 bases between them. CDR3 in DNA: TGTGCCAGCAGTTCTGACAGCGTTCAGCCCCAGCATTTT. This sequence encodes CASSSDSVQPQHF. The whole variable domain, filled in from reference TRBV2 and TRBJ1-5, reads EPEVTQTPSHQVTQMGQEVILRCVPISNHLYFYWYRQILGQKVEFLVSFYNNEISEKSEIFDDQFSVERPDGSNFTLKIRSTKLEDSAMYFCASSSDSVQPQHFGDGTRLSIL.

This rearrangement joins TRBV29-1 to TRBJ2-1, with TRBD2 as a possible D gene (6 bases). The CDR3 is made up of 15 amino acids. The V gene's germline CDR1 is SQVTM and CDR2 ANQGSEA. Trimming shortened V by 7 bases and J by 4 bases, and 20 bases separated the two germline ends. The CDR3, as DNA: TGCAGCGCCAGGGTCGGCGCTAGCGATTACAATGAGCAGTTCTTC. Protein product: CSARVGASDYNEQFF.

V usage is TRBV7-2 and J usage is TRBJ1-3; 10 nucleotides align to TRBD1. Germline V gives CDR1 SGHTA, CDR2 FQGNSA. The J segment lost 0 bases and the V segment lost 3 bases, leaving 2 bases of the junction unmatched. The CDR3 totals 16 residues. The CDR3 bases are TGTGCCAGCAGCTTTGGGACAGGGGACTCTGGAAACACCATATATTTT. Translating it yields CASSFGTGDSGNTIYF.

This sequence joins TRBV15 and TRBJ2-1; 12 nucleotides align to TRBD2. The V gene's germline CDR1 is LNHNV and CDR2 YYDKDF (reference sequence). V lost 1 base and J lost 8; bases outside the gene matches: 3. The CDR3 extends over 15 amino acids. CDR3 in amino acids: CATSRASGGAYEQFF. The CDR3, as DNA: TGTGCCACCAGCAGAGCTAGCGGGGGGGCTTATGAGCAGTTCTTC.

The gene calls are TRBV5-4 and TRBJ2-7, with 9 bases that match TRBD2. This CDR3 has 15 residues. CDR1 and CDR2 from the germline V gene are SGHNT and YYREEE (reference sequence). V gave up 0 bases and J gave up 2 bases; unmatched junction bases: 3. CDR3 DNA: TGTGCCAGCAGCTTGGCGGGCGGGGGGGCCTACGAGCAGTACTTC. It codes for CASSLAGGGAYEQYF.

Comment on this clone: Other DNA sequences in the same sample also yield this CDR3. The chain carries TRBV28 and TRBJ1-1; TRBD1 aligns across 7 bases. This CDR3 spans 14 amino acids. In germline, CDR1 is MDHEN, CDR2 SYDVKM. Trimming took 4 bases from V and 0 from J; bases not matched to a gene: 2. CDR3 sequence reads: CASSSGQLNTEAFF. For the CDR3, the DNA is TGTGCCAGCAGTTCGGGACAGTTGAACACTGAAGCTTTCTTT.

This clone was recorded a few times. This sequence joins TRBV29-1 and TRBJ2-7, with D perhaps TRBD1 (6 bases). The CDR3 runs to 12 residues. CDR1 SQVTM and CDR2 ANQGSEA come from the germline V gene. V was trimmed by 7 bases and J by 7 bases, leaving 17 bases between them. The CDR3 loop reads CSAAIGGGEQYF. CDR3 in DNA: TGCAGCGCAGCTATAGGGGGTGGAGAGCAGTACTTC.

This clone has a single count. The chain is built from TRBV19 and TRBJ2-7; D may be TRBD1 (5 bases). Trimming shortened V by 3 bases and J by 4 bases, and 7 bases separated the two germline ends. The CDR3 is 12 residues long. Germline V gene sequence: CDR1 LNHDA, CDR2 SQIVND (reference sequence). As DNA, the CDR3 is TGTGCCAGTAGTATTAAGGGGTACGAGCAGTACTTC. Its protein product is CASSIKGYEQYF. Looking up the rest from reference TRBV19 and TRBJ2-7 gives the full variable domain: DGGITQSPKYLFRKEGQNVTLSCEQNLNHDAMYWYRQDPGQGLRLIYYSQIVNDFQKGDIAEGYSVSREKKESFPLTVTSAQKNPTAFYLCASSIKGYEQYFGPGTRLTVT.

The gene calls are TRBV5-5 and TRBJ1-2, with TRBD1 matching over 7 bases. Germline lookup yields CDR1 SGHKS and CDR2 YYEKEE (reference sequence). The ends lost 6 bases at V and 7 bases at J; junction bases unmatched: 24. The CDR3 has 18 residues. The DNA for the CDR3 is TGTGCCAGCACCACCATCCCGGGACAGCGTTCCCTTGAGAGTGGCTACACCTTC. Protein sequence: CASTTIPGQRSLESGYTF.

This chain joins TRBV29-1 and TRBJ2-5; 8 nucleotides align to TRBD2. The ends lost 3 bases at V and 5 bases at J; junction bases unmatched: 11. The germline CDR1 and CDR2 sequences are SQVTM and ANQGSEA. CDR3 length: 15 amino acids. CDR3 sequence: CSVDRGGQRRETQYF. The CDR3 nucleotides read TGCAGCGTTGACCGCGGGGGGCAGCGCAGGGAGACCCAGTACTTC. Looking up the rest from reference TRBV29-1 and TRBJ2-5 gives the full variable domain: SAVISQKPSRDICQRGTSLTIQCQVDSQVTMMFWYRQQPGQSLTLIATANQGSEATYESGFVIDKFPISRPNLTFSTLTVSNMSPEDSSIYLCSVDRGGQRRETQYFGPGTRLLVL.

J is TRBJ2-2 and V is TRBV6-5, with 7 nucleotides matching TRBD1. The CDR3 length is 14 residues. CDR1 and CDR2 (germline): MNHEY, SVGAGI. With 7 bases clipped from V and 6 bases from J, the junction kept 8 bases outside the gene matches. This chain's CDR3 is CASTQGSRSGELFF. CDR3 bases: TGTGCCAGCACACAGGGGTCTAGGTCCGGGGAGCTGTTTTTT.

V gene TRBV4-1 combines with J gene TRBJ2-7, with TRBD2 matching over 8 bases. The CDR3 length is 19 residues. The V segment lost 1 base and the J segment 3 bases; nucleotides outside the gene matches: 17. Germline V gives CDR1 MGHRA, CDR2 YSYEKL. The CDR3 spells CASSQVNRPGLGSIYEQYF. CDR3 bases: TGCGCCAGCAGCCAAGTGAACCGCCCGGGACTAGGGTCAATCTACGAGCAGTACTTC.

V and J are TRBV7-2 and TRBJ2-3, with a weak D call TRBD2 (6 bases). There are 14 residues in the CDR3. Trimming shortened V by 0 bases and J by 7 bases, and 11 bases separated the two germline ends. The germline V gene encodes CDR1 SGHTA and CDR2 FQGNSA. The CDR3 nucleotides read TGTGCCAGCAGCTTAGCGGGAGGCGGAAATACGCAGTATTTT. The encoded protein is CASSLAGGGNTQYF.

The rearrangement uses TRBV5-1 and TRBJ1-3; unclear D gene. CDR3 length: 16 amino acids. Germline CDR1 SGHRS, CDR2 YFSETQ. V was clipped by 4 bases and J by 1 base, with 15 bases between them. The CDR3 loop is CASSLGAGLSGNTIYF. The CDR3 DNA follows: TGCGCCAGCAGCCTCGGCGCCGGGTTGTCTGGAAACACCATATATTTT.

The V call is TRBV25-1, the J call TRBJ2-5; the D is unclear. The germline gives CDR1 MGHDK, CDR2 SYGVNS. V dropped 3 bases and J dropped 2 bases, with 10 bases sitting between them. This CDR3 is built from 14 residues. The CDR3 protein is CASSDRPGQETQYF. The CDR3 nucleotides are TGTGCCAGCAGTGATAGACCAGGTCAAGAGACCCAGTACTTC. Full variable domain (rest looked up from reference TRBV25-1 and TRBJ2-5): EADIYQTPRYLVIGTGKKITLECSQTMGHDKMYWYQQDPGMELHLIHYSYGVNSTEKGDLSSESTVSRIRTEHFPLTLESARPSHTSQYLCASSDRPGQETQYFGPGTRLLVL.

The chain carries TRBV4-1 and TRBJ2-3, with a tentative D call TRBD1 (5 bases). The CDR3 covers 15 residues. Per the germline V gene, CDR1 is MGHRA and CDR2 is YSYEKL. The ends were cut back, 4 bases at V and 8 bases at J, with 19 bases in the middle. As DNA, the CDR3 is TGCGCCAGCAGCCTACAGGAAGGGGCTTCGGGTACGCAGTATTTT. Translated: CASSLQEGASGTQYF.

The chain employs TRBV5-4 and TRBJ2-1, with 11 bases matching TRBD1. After removal of 0 bases from V and 9 bases from J, the junction contained 11 bases not matched to a gene. Per germline, CDR1 SGHNT and CDR2 YYREEE (reference sequence). This CDR3 has 17 residues. The CDR3 sequence is CASSLGSLGQGVSEQFF. The CDR3 nucleotides are TGTGCCAGCAGCTTGGGGTCTTTGGGACAGGGGGTCAGTGAGCAGTTCTTC. The variable domain in full, completed from reference TRBV5-4 and TRBJ2-1, reads ETGVTQSPTHLIKTRGQQVTLRCSSQSGHNTVSWYQQALGQGPQFIFQYYREEENGRGNFPPRFSGLQFPNYSSELNVNALELDDSALYLCASSLGSLGQGVSEQFFGPGTRLTVL.

This clone was seen repeatedly, ten times or more. J is TRBJ1-1 and V is TRBV6-5; 8 bases line up with TRBD1. Germline V lookup: CDR1 MNHEY, CDR2 SVGAGI. The CDR3 consists of 14 residues. Trimming cost V 7 bases and J 1 base; bases outside gene matches: 5. CDR3 residues: CASNRGTGNTEAFF. The DNA of the CDR3 is TGTGCCAGCAATCGAGGGACAGGGAACACTGAAGCTTTCTTT.

V gene TRBV6-1 combines with J gene TRBJ1-5; TRBD1 aligns across 9 bases. There are 15 residues in the CDR3. The V gene's germline CDR1 is MNHNS and CDR2 SASEGT. Germline trimming cut 1 base from V and 6 bases from J; bases unmatched to any gene: 4. The CDR3 coding sequence is TGTGCCAGCAGTGAAGGGGACAGGGTAAGTCAGCCCCAGCATTTT. It yields the protein CASSEGDRVSQPQHF.

The J gene is TRBJ1-3, the V gene TRBV5-1; possibly TRBD1 for D (6 bases). Trimming shortened V by 1 base and J by 0 bases, and 11 bases separated the two germline ends. Germline assignment: CDR1 SGHRS and CDR2 YFSETQ. This CDR3 has 16 amino acids. The CDR3 sequence is CASSLNRDFSGNTIYF. The CDR3 DNA follows: TGCGCCAGCAGCTTGAACAGGGATTTCTCTGGAAACACCATATATTTT.

This chain joins TRBV24-1 and TRBJ1-5; D gene unclear. This CDR3 has 13 residues. Germline V gene sequence: CDR1 KGHDR, CDR2 SFDVKD. V lost 2 bases and J lost 10, with 11 bases in between. The CDR3 sequence: CATSDWTEGPQHF. The CDR3 DNA reads TGTGCCACCAGTGATTGGACGGAGGGACCCCAGCATTTT.

The rearrangement uses TRBV6-5 and TRBJ2-7; 13 bases match TRBD2. V lost 2 bases and J lost 6; bases outside the gene matches: 1. This CDR3 is built from 14 residues. CDR1 is MNHEY and CDR2 is SVGAGI in the germline V gene. The CDR3 protein is CASSYGLAGAEQYF. The CDR3 DNA reads as TGTGCCAGCAGTTACGGACTAGCGGGAGCCGAGCAGTACTTC.